Below are 31 T cell receptor beta chains sequenced from a single sample in a study of OX40 agonist ivuxolimab in advanced cancers. Data came from immunoSEQ multiplex PCR; TCRdb stores just in-frame clones and leaves some out. The sample has approximately 35,000 clones; over 75% are singletons. This sample comprised CD4+ or CD8+ T cells sorted from blood, obtained in a trial of the OX40 agonist ivuxolimab. The receptor source for this set is an adult with an advanced solid tumor such as melanoma, head and neck, liver or kidney cancer.

This clone occurred once. The chain uses TRBV6-6 and TRBJ1-1; D is ambiguous. The CDR3 sequence is 14 residues long. V lost 6 bases and J lost 1, with 12 bases in between. The germline V gene encodes CDR1 MNHNY and CDR2 SVGAGI (reference sequence). CDR3 nucleotides: TGTGCCAGCAGGCAGATACACCGGAACACTGAAGCTTTCTTT. Residues: CASRQIHRNTEAFF.

The chain has TRBV30 and TRBJ1-1, with TRBD1 identical over 8 bases. With V trimmed by 4 bases and J by 7 bases, 14 bases remained unmatched. The CDR3 has 15 residues. CDR1 and CDR2 from the germline V gene are GTSNPN and SVGIG (reference sequence). The CDR3 reads CAWKVSRTGSVEAFF. CDR3 bases: TGTGCCTGGAAGGTCAGCCGGACAGGGTCGGTTGAAGCTTTCTTT.

This clone appeared once. The V gene is TRBV11-3, the J gene TRBJ2-7; D tentatively fits TRBD1 or TRBD2 (5 bases each). Germline values: CDR1 SGHNT, CDR2 YENEEA. V dropped 0 bases and J dropped 6 bases, with 6 bases sitting between them. CDR3 length equals 12 residues. The CDR3 loop is CASSLERGEQYF. CDR3 nucleotides: TGTGCCAGCAGCTTAGAGAGGGGCGAGCAGTACTTC.

The CDR3: CAIAGQGTYSYEQYF. The DNA of the CDR3 is TGTGCCATCGCGGGACAGGGTACCTACTCCTACGAGCAGTACTTC. This chain connects TRBV10-3 to TRBJ2-5; 9 bases align to TRBD1. The closer fit of TRBJ2-7 to the DNA end suggests the J call may be wrong. The germline V gene has CDR1 ENHRY and CDR2 SYGVKD. This CDR3 is 15 amino acids long.

This chain uses TRBV6-1 with TRBJ1-2; the D gene is possibly TRBD1 (5 bases). Germline-derived CDR1 and CDR2 are MNHNS and SASEGT. The CDR3 spans 21 residues. The V end lost 2 bases, the J end lost 3 bases, and 31 bases lay between the germline ends. The CDR3 bases are TGTGCCAGCAGTGAATATGGAGTGGGGCAGATTTTATCCCTGGGGTACTATGGCTACACCTTC. Amino acid sequence: CASSEYGVGQILSLGYYGYTF.

The CDR3 loop reads CASTISWGDDEAFF. CDR3 sequence (DNA): TGTGCCAGCACCATCTCTTGGGGCGACGATGAAGCTTTCTTT. This chain connects TRBV5-6 to TRBJ1-1; possibly TRBD1 for D (5 bases). The V and J ends lost 6 bases and 7 bases respectively, with 19 bases between them. The CDR3 is 14 amino acids. Germline loops: CDR1 SGHDT, CDR2 YYEEEE.

The table lists this clone with a count of one. The V gene is TRBV7-2, the J gene TRBJ2-7; either TRBD1 or TRBD2 may fit D (5 bases each). The V end was cut by 6 bases, the J end by 6 bases, with 18 bases between. There are 14 residues in the CDR3. From germline, CDR1 is SGHTA and CDR2 FQGNSA. The CDR3 spells CASRSGRGSGEQYF. As DNA, the CDR3 is TGTGCCAGCAGATCGGGACGAGGATCGGGCGAGCAGTACTTC.

The chain has TRBV28 and TRBJ2-7; no clear D. V was pared by 2 bases and J by 8 bases, with 13 bases between. The CDR3 consists of 13 residues. The germline V gene encodes CDR1 MDHEN and CDR2 SYDVKM. The CDR3 bases are TGTGCCAGCAGTTTAGAGGCCAGGCGCCAGCAGTACTTC. Translated: CASSLEARRQQYF.

The CDR3 nucleotides read TGCGCCAGCAGCCAAGGCAGGGAGGGCACTGAAGCTTTCTTT. Protein: CASSQGREGTEAFF. The chain employs TRBV4-1 and TRBJ1-1, with D maybe TRBD1 (5 bases). This CDR3 contains 14 residues. Trimming took 1 base from V and 4 from J, leaving 10 bases between them. Germline V gene sequence: CDR1 MGHRA, CDR2 YSYEKL.

The J gene is TRBJ2-1, the V gene TRBV5-4; maybe TRBD2 (5 bases). This CDR3 is 16 amino acids long. From germline, CDR1 is SGHNT and CDR2 YYREEE (reference sequence). Trimming cost V 6 bases and J 6 bases, with 22 bases left between them. The CDR3 region is CASTNNFMDGLNEQFF. CDR3 coding DNA: TGTGCCAGCACCAACAACTTCATGGACGGACTCAATGAGCAGTTCTTC.

The chain uses TRBV29-1 and TRBJ2-2; 8 nucleotides line up with TRBD2. The CDR3 is 15 residues long. The germline CDR1 and CDR2 sequences are SQVTM and ANQGSEA. The J segment lost 0 bases and the V segment lost 5 bases, leaving 5 bases of the junction unmatched. In DNA form, the CDR3 reads TGCAGCGTTTGGTTAGCGGGGCCGAACACCGGGGAGCTGTTTTTT. Translation: CSVWLAGPNTGELFF.

The chain is built from TRBV5-6 and TRBJ1-2; possible D gene TRBD1, 5 bases. Per germline, CDR1 SGHDT and CDR2 YYEEEE. The CDR3 totals 15 residues. V was trimmed by 3 bases and J by 0 bases, leaving 12 bases between them. In DNA, the CDR3 is TGTGCCAGCAGCTCGAAGACAGCTTCTAACTATGGCTACACCTTC. Translated: CASSSKTASNYGYTF. Combining the CDR3 with reference TRBV5-6 and TRBJ1-2 gives the whole variable domain DAGVTQSPTHLIKTRGQQVTLRCSPKSGHDTVSWYQQALGQGPQFIFQYYEEEERQRGNFPDRFSGHQFPNYSSELNVNALLLGDSALYLCASSSKTASNYGYTFGSGTRLTVV.

The CDR3 DNA sequence: TGTGCAAGTCGCTTAGGGCTGGGACAGGGCGATAGGACTGAAGCTTTCTTT. Its translation is CASRLGLGQGDRTEAFF. This chain links TRBV12-2 with TRBJ1-1; the table's D call, TRBD1, has no DNA check behind it. TRBV12-2 counts as a pseudogene. This CDR3 spans 17 amino acids.

CDR3 sequence: CASSRNRLAPYNEQFF. The CDR3 DNA sequence: TGTGCCAGCTCACGGAACAGACTAGCGCCCTACAATGAGCAGTTCTTC. The J gene is TRBJ2-1, the V gene TRBV18; 8 nucleotides line up with TRBD2. The CDR3 totals 16 residues. Germline CDR1 KGHSH, CDR2 LQKENI. With V trimmed by 4 bases and J by 2 bases, 7 bases remained unmatched.

The V call is TRBV28, the J call TRBJ1-6; TRBD1 agrees at 8 bases. Per the germline V gene, CDR1 is MDHEN and CDR2 is SYDVKM. This CDR3 is built from 17 residues. V shed 7 bases and J 6 bases; nucleotides not matched to a gene: 14. For the CDR3, the DNA is TGTGCCAGCACGTGGAGACAGGGGAACTTGCTTAATTCACCCCTCCACTTT. Its translation: CASTWRQGNLLNSPLHF.

This chain links TRBV11-2 with TRBJ1-2; tentatively, D is TRBD1 (5 bases). This CDR3 contains 16 residues. V dropped 6 bases and J dropped 0 bases, with 17 bases sitting between them. Germline V lookup: CDR1 SGHAT, CDR2 FQNNGV. CDR3 nucleotide sequence: TGTGCCAGCAGTTCTAGGACAACCCCCACTAACTATGGCTACACCTTC. Translating it yields CASSSRTTPTNYGYTF. The entire variable domain, with the rest obtained from reference TRBV11-2 and TRBJ1-2, is as follows: EAGVAQSPRYKIIEKRQSVAFWCNPISGHATLYWYQQILGQGPKLLIQFQNNGVVDDSQLPKDRFSAERLKGVDSTLKIQPAKLEDSAVYLCASSSRTTPTNYGYTFGSGTRLTVV.

In regard to this clone: Compared with germline, one end of the junction differs, possibly owing to a read error. This rearrangement joins TRBV30 to TRBJ2-2, with D perhaps being TRBD1 or TRBD2 (5 bases each). Germline values: CDR1 GTSNPN, CDR2 SVGIG (reference sequence). The CDR3 spans 14 residues. The CDR3 region is CAWSVVLGHRGAVF. The DNA for the CDR3 is TGTGCCTGGAGTGTGGTATTGGGGCACCGGGGAGCTGTTTTT.

The rearrangement joins TRBV21-1 to TRBJ1-1. TRBV21-1 is an annotated pseudogene. The CDR3 has 15 residues. CDR3 region: CASSKQGGLNTEAFF. Written as DNA, the CDR3 is TGTGCCAGCAGCAAACAGGGAGGGTTGAACACTGAAGCTTTCTTT.

A few counts support this clone. The chain couples TRBV19 to TRBJ1-2; TRBD1 matches 7 bases. CDR3 length: 18 residues. CDR1 and CDR2 from the germline V gene are LNHDA and SQIVND (reference sequence). V gave up 2 bases and J gave up 2 bases; unmatched junction bases: 14. This CDR3 reads CASSILDRVRGKNYGYTF. The DNA for the CDR3 is TGTGCCAGTAGTATACTCGACAGGGTAAGAGGAAAAAACTATGGCTACACCTTC.

This chain links TRBV5-6 with TRBJ2-7; D remains unclear. The CDR3 sequence is 11 residues long. Trimming cost V 5 bases and J 6 bases, with 9 bases left between them. The germline CDR1 and CDR2 sequences are SGHDT and YYEEEE. The CDR3 bases are TGTGCCAGCAGTAGGGAAGTCGAGCAGTACTTC. Translated, it gives CASSREVEQYF.

The CDR3 coding sequence is TGCGCCAGCAGCTTTTCGAGCTCCTACAATGAGCAGTTCTTC. It codes for CASSFSSSYNEQFF. V usage is TRBV5-1 and J usage is TRBJ2-1; D is ambiguous. The CDR3 sequence is 14 residues long. Trimming took off 2 bases at V and 0 bases at J, with 6 bases between the two ends. Germline V gene sequence: CDR1 SGHRS, CDR2 YFSETQ.

This chain links TRBV10-3 with TRBJ2-2; D is possibly TRBD1 or TRBD2 (6 bases each). CDR3 length equals 17 residues. Germline CDR1 ENHRY, CDR2 SYGVKD. Trimming pared 0 bases from V and 1 base from J, leaving 12 bases between. CDR3 coding DNA: TGTGCCATCAGTGAGTCAGGGGGGTCAGAGAACACCGGGGAGCTGTTTTTT. This sequence encodes CAISESGGSENTGELFF.

This clone was detected only a few times. The V and J genes are TRBV29-1 and TRBJ2-1; no clear D gene. Germline-derived CDR1 and CDR2 are SQVTM and ANQGSEA. The CDR3 loop spans 14 amino acids. V was cut by 7 bases and J by 8 bases, with 21 bases left in between. The DNA for the CDR3 is TGCAGCGCAGTTCGCCCGCCGGTTTTGTATGAGCAGTTCTTC. Amino acid sequence: CSAVRPPVLYEQFF.

The chain joins TRBV28 to TRBJ1-2; 8 nucleotides match TRBD1. CDR3 length: 16 residues. From germline, CDR1 is MDHEN and CDR2 SYDVKM. V dropped 4 bases and J dropped 4; count of bases not matched to a gene: 11. The CDR3 region is CASSSYRTGPIYGYTF. In DNA form, the CDR3 reads TGTGCCAGCAGTTCATACCGGACAGGGCCAATCTATGGCTACACCTTC.

This chain joins TRBV19 and TRBJ2-2, with a weak D call TRBD1 (6 bases). Per the germline V gene, CDR1 is LNHDA and CDR2 is SQIVND (reference sequence). Trimming pared 5 bases from V and 8 bases from J, leaving 18 bases between. The CDR3 has 15 residues. CDR3 in DNA: TGTGCCAGTAGTGACAGGCGCCATCCGAGTGGGGAGCTGTTTTTT. Translated, it gives CASSDRRHPSGELFF.

This clone has just a few counts. This sequence joins TRBV7-6 and TRBJ2-1; 7 bases fit TRBD1. The V segment lost 3 bases and the J segment 3 bases; nucleotides outside the gene matches: 5. CDR3 length equals 15 residues. Germline V lookup: CDR1 SGHVS, CDR2 FNYEAQ. CDR3 amino acids: CASSFPGTDYNEQFF. CDR3 nucleotides: TGTGCCAGCAGCTTTCCCGGGACAGACTACAATGAGCAGTTCTTC.

In this sample, this clone turned up a few times. The chain links TRBV27 to TRBJ1-2, with 7 bases identical to TRBD1. This CDR3 is built from 14 residues. Per the germline V gene, CDR1 is MNHEY and CDR2 is SMNVEV (reference sequence). Losses at the gene ends were 5 bases for V and 3 bases for J; bases not matched to a gene: 6. The DNA of the CDR3 is TGTGCCAGCAGTAGAACAGGGGTATACTATGGCTACACCTTC. Translation gives CASSRTGVYYGYTF.

The V call is TRBV28, the J call TRBJ1-6; tentatively, D is TRBD1 (5 bases). V lost 2 bases to trimming and J lost 10 bases, with 15 bases between them. The CDR3 is 15 amino acids. Germline V lookup: CDR1 MDHEN, CDR2 SYDVKM. The CDR3 nucleotides read TGTGCCAGCAGTTTAGGAGGGGCGCGGGAGTCACCCCTCCACTTT. It is translated as CASSLGGARESPLHF. Looking up the rest from reference TRBV28 and TRBJ1-6 gives the full variable domain: DVKVTQSSRYLVKRTGEKVFLECVQDMDHENMFWYRQDPGLGLRLIYFSYDVKMKEKGDIPEGYSVSREKKERFSLILESASTNQTSMYLCASSLGGARESPLHFGNGTRLTVT.

The V call is TRBV10-2, the J call TRBJ1-5; TRBD1 matches 7 bases. Germline V lookup: CDR1 WSHSY, CDR2 SAAADI. This CDR3 contains 13 residues. V was clipped by 5 bases and J by 7 bases; unmatched bases: 5. DNA for the CDR3: TGCGCCAGCAGTACAGGGGTTGGGCAGCCCCAGCATTTT. Translated: CASSTGVGQPQHF.

The chain carries TRBV6-4 and TRBJ2-1, with TRBD1 matching over 8 bases. The CDR3 spans 15 residues. V lost 2 bases, J lost 4 bases, and 4 bases stayed unmatched. The germline gives CDR1 MRHNA, CDR2 SNTAGT. CDR3 residues: CASSDGTGLYNEQFF. The CDR3, as DNA: TGTGCCAGCAGTGACGGGACAGGTTTATACAATGAGCAGTTCTTC.

The V gene is TRBV4-1, the J gene TRBJ1-6; weak D call: TRBD1 (5 bases). The CDR3 has 15 residues. Germline-derived CDR1 and CDR2 are MGHRA and YSYEKL. V gave up 2 bases and J gave up 13 bases, with 18 bases separating them. The CDR3 here is CASSQSGVLGGPLHF. The CDR3 DNA sequence: TGCGCCAGCAGCCAATCCGGTGTCCTTGGGGGTCCCCTCCACTTT.